This T cell receptor beta chain was retrieved from a study of cytotoxic CD8 clonotypes in ibrutinib-treated CLL. The length of the CDR3 is 15 residues. V shed 3 bases and J shed 5 bases, with 14 bases lying between them. The germline V gene encodes CDR1 KGHSH and CDR2 LQKENI. The method was immunoSEQ multiplex PCR; TCRdb's version includes in-frame clones alone and lacks a portion of them. The table shows 150,000 or so clones, with around 80% occurring only once. The chain combines TRBV18 with TRBJ1-5; perhaps TRBD1 as D (5 bases). The source was PBMCs, collected after 24 months of ibrutinib treatment. The TCR sequence derives from a human donor with chronic lymphocytic leukemia. CDR3 nucleotide sequence: TGTGCCAGCTCACCTTATGACAGAAGAGATCAGCCCCAGCATTTT. Translated: CASSPYDRRDQPQHF. Based on the CDR3 plus reference TRBV18 and TRBJ1-5, the full variable domain is NAGVMQNPRHLVRRRGQEARLRCSPMKGHSHVYWYRQLPEEGLKFMVYLQKENIIDESGMPKERFSAEFPKEGPSILRIQQVVRGDSAAYFCASSPYDRRDQPQHFGDGTRLSIL.